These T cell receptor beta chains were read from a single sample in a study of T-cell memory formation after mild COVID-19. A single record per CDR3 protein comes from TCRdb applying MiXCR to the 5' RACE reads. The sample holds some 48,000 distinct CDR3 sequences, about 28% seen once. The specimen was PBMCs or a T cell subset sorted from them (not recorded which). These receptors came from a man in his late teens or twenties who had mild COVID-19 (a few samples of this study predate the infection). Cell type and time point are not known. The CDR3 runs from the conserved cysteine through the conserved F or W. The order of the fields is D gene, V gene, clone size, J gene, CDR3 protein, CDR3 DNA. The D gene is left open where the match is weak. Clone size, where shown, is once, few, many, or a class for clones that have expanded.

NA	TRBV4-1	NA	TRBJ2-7	CASTQDGGYSYEQYF	TGCGCCAGCACCCAAGATGGGGGCTACTCCTACGAGCAGTACTTC
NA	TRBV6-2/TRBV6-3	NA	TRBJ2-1	CASGLHYNEQFF	TGTGCCAGCGGCCTCCACTACAATGAGCAGTTCTTC
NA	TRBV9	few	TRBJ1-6	CASSVGQGNSPLHF	TGTGCCAGCAGCGTAGGCCAGGGGAATTCACCCCTCCACTTT
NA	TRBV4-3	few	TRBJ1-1	CASSQDFLGASNTEAFF	TGCGCCAGCAGCCAAGATTTCCTGGGGGCATCGAACACTGAAGCTTTCTTT
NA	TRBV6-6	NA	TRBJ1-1	CASTPPNTEAFF	TGTGCCAGCACCCCCCCCAACACTGAAGCTTTCTTT
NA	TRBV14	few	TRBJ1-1	CASSQAFLGTEAFF	TGTGCCAGCAGCCAAGCATTTTTGGGAACTGAAGCTTTCTTT
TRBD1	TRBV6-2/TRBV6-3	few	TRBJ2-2	CASSYSGQGALNTGELFF	TGTGCCAGCAGTTACTCCGGACAGGGGGCGCTGAACACCGGGGAGCTGTTTTTT
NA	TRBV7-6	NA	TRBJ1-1	CASSRTWGGNTEAFF	TGTGCCAGCAGCCGTACCTGGGGCGGGAACACTGAAGCTTTCTTT
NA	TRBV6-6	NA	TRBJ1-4	CASCRGTVAWGEKLFF	TGTGCCAGCTGCCGAGGGACCGTTGCTTGGGGTGAAAAACTGTTTTTT
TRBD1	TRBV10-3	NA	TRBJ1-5	CAISESYDRGRRQPQHF	TGTGCCATCAGTGAGTCATACGACAGGGGGCGTAGGCAGCCCCAGCATTTT
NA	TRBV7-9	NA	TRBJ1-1	CASSLVGGLVTEAFF	TGTGCCAGCAGCTTAGTGGGGGGGCTGGTCACTGAAGCTTTCTTT
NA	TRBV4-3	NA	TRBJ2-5	CASSHRIWGLETQYF	TGCGCCAGCAGCCATAGGATATGGGGGCTGGAGACCCAGTACTTC
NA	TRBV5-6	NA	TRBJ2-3	CASSFTFVGPTVGDTQYF	TGTGCCAGCAGCTTTACGTTCGTAGGGCCAACGGTGGGAGATACGCAGTATTTT
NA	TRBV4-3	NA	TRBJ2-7	CASSQLTGPWGEQYF	TGCGCCAGCAGCCAACTGACAGGCCCATGGGGTGAGCAGTACTTC